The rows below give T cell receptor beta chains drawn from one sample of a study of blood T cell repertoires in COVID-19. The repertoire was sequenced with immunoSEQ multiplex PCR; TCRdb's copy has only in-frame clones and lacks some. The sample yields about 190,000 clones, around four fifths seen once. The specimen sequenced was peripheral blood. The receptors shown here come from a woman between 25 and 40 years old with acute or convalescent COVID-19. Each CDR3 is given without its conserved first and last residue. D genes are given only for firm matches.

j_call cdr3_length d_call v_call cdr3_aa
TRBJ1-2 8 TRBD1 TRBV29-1 SAGTGGYT
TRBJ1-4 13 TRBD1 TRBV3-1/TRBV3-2 ASSQATGWNEKLF
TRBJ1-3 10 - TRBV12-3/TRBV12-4 ASSLPSTGIE
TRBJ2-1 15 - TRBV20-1 SASRTGPRGGYNEQF
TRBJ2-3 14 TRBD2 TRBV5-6 ASSLVRGGSTDTQY
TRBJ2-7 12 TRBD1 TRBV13 ASSPRTGTHEQY
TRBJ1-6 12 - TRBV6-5 ASSTGTERSPLH
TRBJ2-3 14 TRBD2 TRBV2 ASRGTPGLVRREQY
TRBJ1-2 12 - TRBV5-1 ASSWDIANYGYT
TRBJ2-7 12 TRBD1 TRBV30 AYRRDRASDEQY
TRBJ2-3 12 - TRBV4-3 ASSQDFHTDTQY
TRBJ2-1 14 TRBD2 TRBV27 ASSTPREASYNEQF
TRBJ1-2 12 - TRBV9 ASSPNQGNRGYT
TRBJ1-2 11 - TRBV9 ASGLRGGNGYT
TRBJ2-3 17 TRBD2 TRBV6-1 ASSERLAGSFKVADTQY
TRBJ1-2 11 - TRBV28 ASIPTMNYGYT
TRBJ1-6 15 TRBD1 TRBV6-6 ASSLTGGAGYNSPLH
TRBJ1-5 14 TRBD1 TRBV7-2 ASSLGGDRRNQPQH
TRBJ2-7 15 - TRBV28 ASSFWFGSVNGGEQY
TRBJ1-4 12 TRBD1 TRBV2 ASSVWDRDEKLF
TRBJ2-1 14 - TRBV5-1 ASSLVAGVAYNEQF
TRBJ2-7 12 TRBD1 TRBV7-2 ASSLSLDRDEQY
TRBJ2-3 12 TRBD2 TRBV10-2 ASVPGLASDTQY
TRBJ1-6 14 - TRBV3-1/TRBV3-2 ASSQDLGHIVSPLH
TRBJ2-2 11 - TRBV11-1 ASSPTASGELF
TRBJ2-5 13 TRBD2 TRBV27 ASVPSGMYQETQY
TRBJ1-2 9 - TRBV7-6 ASSSGVGYT
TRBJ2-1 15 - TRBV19 ASSMLQGLHSYNEQF
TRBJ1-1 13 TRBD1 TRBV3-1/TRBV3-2 ASSQTGQGGTEAF
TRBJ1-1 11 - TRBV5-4 ASSLQEGTEAF
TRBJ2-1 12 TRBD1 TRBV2 AKGGDRAYNEQF
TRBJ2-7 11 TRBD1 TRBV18 ASSPTGTEEQY
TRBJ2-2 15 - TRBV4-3 ASSQDGGGANTGELF
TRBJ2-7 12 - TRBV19 ASSITWGAYEQY
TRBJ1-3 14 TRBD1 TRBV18 ASSPPIRGLGNTIY